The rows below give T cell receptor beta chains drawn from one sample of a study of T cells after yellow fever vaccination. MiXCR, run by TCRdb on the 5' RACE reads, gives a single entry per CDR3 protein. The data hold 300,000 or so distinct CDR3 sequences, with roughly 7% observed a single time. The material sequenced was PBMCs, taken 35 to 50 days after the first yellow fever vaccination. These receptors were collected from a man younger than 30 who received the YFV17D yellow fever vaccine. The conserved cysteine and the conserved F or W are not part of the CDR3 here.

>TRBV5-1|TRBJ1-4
ASRTGTGGVKLF
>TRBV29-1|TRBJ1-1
SVRTLLNTEAF
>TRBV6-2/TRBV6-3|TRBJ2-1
ASSYSASGGAGEQF
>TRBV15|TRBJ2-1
ATRPGQGSPYEQF
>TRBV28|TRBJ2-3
ASSWTVESTDTQY
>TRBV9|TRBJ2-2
ASSLNPTSGGPTGELF
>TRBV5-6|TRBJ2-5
ASTDARDYVETQY
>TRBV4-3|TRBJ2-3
ASSQGGNTQY
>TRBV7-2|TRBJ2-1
ASSLNSGLAYNEQF
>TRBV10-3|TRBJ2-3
AISGMTPGTGGPDTQY
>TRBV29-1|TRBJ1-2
SVGTPTNYGYT
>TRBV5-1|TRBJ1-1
ASSTTGGGNTEAF
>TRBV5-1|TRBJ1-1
ASSFIGQGGEAF
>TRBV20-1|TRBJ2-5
SAAGGYLRETQY
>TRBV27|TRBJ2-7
ASSQLTGIVYEQY
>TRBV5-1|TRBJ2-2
ASSLKGAHTGELF
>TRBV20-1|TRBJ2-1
SATSGTLNEQF
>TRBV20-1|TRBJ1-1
SARVEITEAF
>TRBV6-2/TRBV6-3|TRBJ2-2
ASSKGTSVYTGELF
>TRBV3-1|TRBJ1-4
ASSQEWNPLKLF
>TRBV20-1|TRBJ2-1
SARLTGANEQF
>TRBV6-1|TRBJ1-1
ASGEAAMNTEAF
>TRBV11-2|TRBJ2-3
ASSLGASGSTDTQY
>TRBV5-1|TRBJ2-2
ASRIPTGDTGELF
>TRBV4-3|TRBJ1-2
ASSRGAGNGDYGYT
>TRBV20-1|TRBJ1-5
SAAPGGQPQH
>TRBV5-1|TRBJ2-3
ASSDAGGTDTQY
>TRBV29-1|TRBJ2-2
SVNGGQGRTGELF
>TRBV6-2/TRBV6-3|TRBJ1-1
ASSRSGGGIGGSVYTEAF
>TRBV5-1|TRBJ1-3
ASSGGQGPDTIY
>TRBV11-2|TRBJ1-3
ASSFVSGNTIY
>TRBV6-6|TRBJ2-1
ASSIRGDEQF
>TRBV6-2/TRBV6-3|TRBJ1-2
ASSPLGLYGYT
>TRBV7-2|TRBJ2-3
ASSDTRGGARDTQY
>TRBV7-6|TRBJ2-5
ASSLLDKETQY
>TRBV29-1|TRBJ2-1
SANRGPNEQF
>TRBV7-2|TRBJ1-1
VSSLDRDRTEAF